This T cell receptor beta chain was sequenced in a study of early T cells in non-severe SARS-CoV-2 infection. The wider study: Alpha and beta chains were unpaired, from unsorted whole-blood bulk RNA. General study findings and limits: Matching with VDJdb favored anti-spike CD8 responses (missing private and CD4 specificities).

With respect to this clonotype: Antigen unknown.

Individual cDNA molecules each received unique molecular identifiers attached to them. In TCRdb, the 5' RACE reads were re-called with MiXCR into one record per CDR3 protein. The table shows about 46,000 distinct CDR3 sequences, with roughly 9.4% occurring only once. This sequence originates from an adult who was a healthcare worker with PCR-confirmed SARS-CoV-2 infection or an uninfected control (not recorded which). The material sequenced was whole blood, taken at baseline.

CDR3: CASSMDNTDTQYF. CDR3 coding DNA: TGTGCCAGCAGCATGGACAACACAGATACGCAGTATTTT. The rearrangement links TRBV11-2 to TRBJ2-3, with D maybe TRBD1 (5 bases). The CDR3 sequence is 13 residues long. Germline V gene sequence: CDR1 SGHAT, CDR2 FQNNGV. V was cut by 5 bases and J by 2 bases, with 8 bases left in between.